The 17 T cell receptor beta chains reported below all come from one sample, sequenced in a study of post-analysis software for immune sequencing data. Whole-study results and caveats: The five TRBV segments detected at higher frequency in patients than in controls included TRBV5-6, TRBV5-1 and TRBV20-1.

For these receptors, no antigen is known. Researchers reported that TCR beta cDNA libraries carried unique molecular identifiers. TCRdb re-derived calls from the PCR reads in MiXCR, one entry per CDR3 protein. The sample records over 700,000 distinct CDR3 sequences, approximately 30% being singletons. Specimen: blood. The receptors stem from a girl between 10 and 17 years old with multiple sclerosis.

Details on this clonotype: An end of the junction does not agree with germline; a read error may underlie this. The chain is built from TRBV6-2 or TRBV6-3 and TRBJ2-3; D is undetermined. CDR1 MNHEY and CDR2 SVGEGT come from the germline V gene. CDR3 size: 12 residues. The DNA of the CDR3 is TGTGCCTGCAGTTACGGTGGAGATACGCAGTATTTT. Residues: CACSYGGDTQYF.

This clonotype was detected once. V and J are TRBV7-2 and TRBJ1-5; 9 bases match TRBD1. The junction had 5 bases not matched to a gene; V was cut back by 5 bases and J by 6 bases. This CDR3 contains 14 residues. Germline loops: CDR1 SGHTA, CDR2 FQGNSA. In nucleotides, the CDR3 is TGTGCCAGCAGCGTTACAGGGGGCAGTCAGCCCCAGCATTTT. Protein: CASSVTGGSQPQHF.

DNA for the CDR3: TGTGCCACCAGCAGAGAAGGCCCACGCTCTGGGGCCAACGTCCTGACTTTC. This codes for CATSREGPRSGANVLTF. This chain links TRBV15 with TRBJ2-6; D gene ambiguous. CDR1 and CDR2 (germline): LNHNV, YYDKDF (reference sequence). Between the trimmed V and J ends, which lost 0 bases and 0 bases, there was a span of 9 bases. The CDR3 has 17 amino acids.

This clonotype was recorded a few times. This chain links TRBV6-2 or TRBV6-3 with TRBJ2-4, with 8 nucleotides matching TRBD2. Germline lookup yields CDR1 MNHEY and CDR2 SVGEGT. With V trimmed by 0 bases and J by 4 bases, 11 bases remained unmatched. The CDR3 spans 18 residues. The CDR3 loop is CASSYSRGGGRSKNIQYF. In DNA form, the CDR3 reads TGTGCCAGCAGTTACTCGAGAGGTGGCGGGAGGTCTAAAAACATTCAGTACTTC.

This clonotype was seen at least ten times. This chain uses TRBV6-5 with TRBJ2-5; possible D gene TRBD2, 6 bases. Between the trimmed V and J ends, which lost 5 bases and 2 bases, there was a span of 18 bases. CDR1 is MNHEY, CDR2 SVGAGI, per germline. CDR3 size: 16 residues. As DNA, the CDR3 is TGTGCCAGCAGTAGCGATTTCCGGGACTTACAAGAGACCCAGTACTTC. Amino acids: CASSSDFRDLQETQYF.

This clonotype was picked up many times. The rearrangement uses TRBV29-1 and TRBJ2-1, with no clear D. Germline V gene sequence: CDR1 SQVTM, CDR2 ANQGSEA. V gave up 4 bases and J gave up 1 base, with 8 bases separating them. The CDR3 covers 13 residues. The CDR3 reads CSVVDGSYNEQFF. For the CDR3, the DNA is TGCAGCGTTGTAGACGGGTCCTACAATGAGCAGTTCTTC.

The V call is TRBV7-8, the J call TRBJ1-1, with D unclear. Germline V lookup: CDR1 SGHVS, CDR2 FQNEAQ. V lost 0 bases and J 4 bases, leaving 9 bases between the germline ends. The CDR3 sequence is 14 residues long. CDR3 in DNA: TGTGCCAGCAGCTTAGCTAGCCGAGGCACTGAAGCTTTCTTT. Protein: CASSLASRGTEAFF.

The V and J genes are TRBV18 and TRBJ2-5, with D perhaps assigned TRBD1 or TRBD2 (5 bases each). This CDR3 contains 15 residues. Germline V gene lookup returns CDR1 KGHSH and CDR2 LQKENI. The V end lost 1 base, the J end lost 1 base, and 10 bases lay between the germline ends. The CDR3 region has the DNA TGTGCCAGCTCACCACAGGGACGCGTCCAAGAGACCCAGTACTTC. This translates into CASSPQGRVQETQYF.

The chain links TRBV20-1 to TRBJ2-1, with D tentatively TRBD2 (5 bases). The CDR3 has 13 amino acids. Per germline, CDR1 DFQATT and CDR2 SNEGSKA (reference sequence). The V gene lost 1 base and the J gene lost 7 bases, with 11 bases spanning the gap. The CDR3 loop is CSARVGGWNEQFF. The CDR3 DNA sequence: TGCAGTGCTAGAGTGGGCGGGTGGAATGAGCAGTTCTTC.

This clonotype was recorded many times. The chain links TRBV4-3 to TRBJ2-1, with D unclear. Germline V CDR1 and CDR2: LGHNA, YSLEER. V lost 3 bases and J lost 2, with 14 bases in between. The CDR3 contains 16 residues. This CDR3 is CASSQSRPGPYNEQFF. CDR3 DNA: TGCGCCAGCAGCCAGTCTAGACCGGGTCCCTACAATGAGCAGTTCTTC.

The chain links TRBV12-3 or TRBV12-4 to TRBJ1-5, with D hard to call. The CDR3 runs to 13 residues. V was pared by 2 bases and J by 7 bases, with 9 bases between. CDR3 nucleotides: TGTGCCAGCAGTTTATACCCGGGGCAGCCCCAGCATTTT. Translating it yields CASSLYPGQPQHF.

This clonotype has only a few counts. This CDR3 reads CASSEGPGGRGYTEAFF. The DNA for the CDR3 is TGTGCCAGCAGCGAGGGCCCGGGGGGGCGCGGGTACACTGAAGCTTTCTTT. This chain joins TRBV9 and TRBJ1-1; D may be TRBD1 (6 bases). Trimming took off 3 bases at V and 3 bases at J, with 21 bases between the two ends. This CDR3 region has 17 residues. Looked up from germline, CDR1 is SGDLS and CDR2 is YYNGEE.

This clonotype was observed a few times. The chain links TRBV7-9 to TRBJ2-7; possibly TRBD1 for D (5 bases). Germline V CDR1 and CDR2: SEHNR, FQNEAQ (reference sequence). V was pared by 4 bases and J by 0 bases, with 10 bases between. The CDR3 loop spans 14 amino acids. CDR3 sequence: CASSSQTGSYEQYF. The CDR3 nucleotides are TGTGCCAGCAGCTCCCAAACAGGCTCCTACGAGCAGTACTTC.

This clonotype occurred a few times. V is TRBV6-5 and J is TRBJ2-5; D is possibly TRBD2 (6 bases). The CDR3 runs to 14 residues. The germline V gene has CDR1 MNHEY and CDR2 SVGAGI. Trimming pared 5 bases from V and 1 base from J, leaving 11 bases between. The CDR3 DNA is TGTGCCAGCAGTCGCCGGGACTTCCAAGAGACCCAGTACTTC. Its protein is CASSRRDFQETQYF.

As to this clonotype: One junction end does not reproduce the germline sequence, and a read error may be involved. The rearrangement links TRBV3-1 to TRBJ2-1; D is perhaps TRBD1 or TRBD2 (6 bases each). The germline V gene has CDR1 LGHDT and CDR2 YNNKEL (reference sequence). There are 15 residues in the CDR3. The CDR3 is CASSPGAGPGNEQFF. The CDR3 DNA reads TGTGCCAGCAGCCCGGGGGCGGGGCCCGGGAATGAACAGTTCTTC.

This clonotype was seen more than once but under ten times. The CDR3: CASSPDRLNQPQHF. The CDR3 DNA follows: TGTGCCAGCAGCCCGGACAGGCTAAATCAGCCCCAGCATTTT. This chain uses TRBV27 with TRBJ1-5; the match to TRBD1 covers 7 bases. With 6 bases clipped from V and 4 bases from J, the junction kept 6 bases outside the gene matches. This CDR3 is 14 amino acids long. Germline V CDR1 and CDR2: MNHEY, SMNVEV (reference sequence).

To note about this clonotype: A clone one base away is much larger, so this may be a read error. The V call is TRBV7-2, the J call TRBJ2-7; TRBD2 is a possible D gene (5 bases). V lost 1 base and J 7 bases, leaving 14 bases between the germline ends. Germline V CDR1 and CDR2: SGHTA, FQGNSA. The CDR3 is 14 residues long. In DNA, the CDR3 is TGTGCCAGCAGCTTAGGGGGTAGCGTGAGGGAGCAGTACTTC. Amino acids: CASSLGGSVREQYF.